A single sample is the source of the 21 T cell receptor beta chains below, sequenced in a study of T cell repertoires in cytomegalovirus infection. TCRdb reprocessed the reads with MiXCR, giving one entry per CDR3 protein. The table has about 490,000 distinct CDR3 sequences, about 11% seen once. The sequencing input was PBMCs. These receptor sequences come from a human donor in good health (CMV status not recorded). Some clones in this sample may be carry-over from other donors' samples.

This clonotype came up many times. The chain joins TRBV15 to TRBJ2-1, with a tentative D call TRBD2 (6 bases). The CDR3 extends over 15 amino acids. Germline V CDR1 and CDR2: LNHNV, YYDKDF (reference sequence). V lost 1 base and J lost 2, with 9 bases in between. This CDR3 reads CATSRVVAAYNEQFF. In DNA, the CDR3 is TGTGCCACCAGCAGAGTCGTAGCGGCCTACAATGAGCAGTTCTTC.

At least ten counts were recorded for this clonotype. J is TRBJ2-2 and V is TRBV30; D gene uncertain. Trimming shortened V by 2 bases and J by 4 bases, and 5 bases separated the two germline ends. CDR3 length: 12 residues. Per germline, CDR1 GTSNPN and CDR2 SVGIG (reference sequence). The CDR3 here is CAWSFRTGELFF. CDR3 nucleotide sequence: TGTGCCTGGAGTTTCCGCACCGGGGAGCTGTTTTTT.

This chain joins TRBV27 and TRBJ2-7, with 8 bases fitting TRBD2. Germline CDR1 is MNHEY and CDR2 is SMNVEV (reference sequence). The CDR3 has 16 amino acids. With V trimmed by 4 bases and J by 3 bases, 11 bases remained unmatched. CDR3 in DNA: TGTGCCAGCAGTTCGCCCCCCGGGAGGGGGAACTACGAGCAGTACTTC. This translates into CASSSPPGRGNYEQYF.

V is TRBV28 and J is TRBJ2-7; TRBD1 or TRBD2 may be the D gene (5 bases each). Looked up from germline, CDR1 is MDHEN and CDR2 is SYDVKM. There are 13 residues in the CDR3. Between the trimmed V and J ends, which lost 5 bases and 5 bases, there was a span of 13 bases. DNA for the CDR3: TGTGCCAGCAGTCCTGGGACCACCCACGAGCAGTACTTC. Protein: CASSPGTTHEQYF.

This clonotype was counted ten times or more. The chain combines TRBV7-9 with TRBJ1-2; D call uncertain. CDR1 SEHNR and CDR2 FQNEAQ come from the germline V gene (reference sequence). Trimming left V 5 bases short and J 4 bases short, with 17 bases between. This CDR3 is 15 amino acids long. The CDR3 is CASSASSLRGYGYTF. DNA for the CDR3: TGTGCCAGCAGCGCAAGCTCTCTGAGAGGCTATGGCTACACCTTC.

This clonotype was found many times. This sequence joins TRBV12-3 or TRBV12-4 and TRBJ2-7, with TRBD1 identical over 9 bases. The CDR3 loop spans 13 amino acids. J lost 5 bases, V lost 6 bases, and 5 bases had no gene match. The CDR3 region has the DNA TGTGCCAGCAGGTTACAGGGGGCGGACGAGCAGTACTTC. It yields the protein CASRLQGADEQYF.

This clonotype has at least ten counts. This chain connects TRBV10-2 to TRBJ1-1, with D uncertain. CDR3 length: 14 amino acids. Germline values: CDR1 WSHSY, CDR2 SAAADI. Between the trimmed V and J ends, which lost 0 bases and 5 bases, there was a span of 10 bases. The CDR3 sequence is CASSESLRRTEAFF. CDR3 sequence (DNA): TGCGCCAGCAGTGAGTCGCTGAGACGGACTGAAGCTTTCTTT.

The sample holds many counts of this clonotype. The J gene is TRBJ2-3, the V gene TRBV5-6, with 12 nucleotides matching TRBD2. Germline trimming cut 6 bases from V and 2 bases from J; bases unmatched to any gene: 10. CDR1 and CDR2 (germline): SGHDT, YYEEEE. The CDR3 is 17 residues long. CDR3 nucleotide sequence: TGTGCCAGCATCCAACTAGCGGGAGGTGGATCCACAGATACGCAGTATTTT. Amino acids: CASIQLAGGGSTDTQYF.

This clonotype was counted ten times or more. The CDR3 coding sequence is TGTGCCAGCGGGGAGCGGGGAAAGTACAATGAGCAGTTCTTC. It yields the protein CASGERGKYNEQFF. This chain uses TRBV27 with TRBJ2-1; 7 bases fit TRBD2. The CDR3 has 14 amino acids. The germline V gene encodes CDR1 MNHEY and CDR2 SMNVEV (reference sequence). The V and J ends lost 8 bases and 4 bases, in that order; junction bases with no gene match: 8.

V and J are TRBV23-1 and TRBJ2-1; D gene unclear. TRBV23-1 is an ORF, and what it does is uncertain. V lost 6 bases and J lost 8, with 23 bases in between. The CDR3 extends over 16 amino acids. The CDR3 coding sequence is TGCGCCAGCAGCTCGGTGGTGGCAGGAGACCTCGATGAGCAGTTCTTC. This sequence encodes CASSSVVAGDLDEQFF.

This clonotype was recorded many times. The chain employs TRBV2 and TRBJ1-1; no reliable D call. V was cut by 6 bases and J by 4 bases, with 18 bases left in between. Per the germline V gene, CDR1 is SNHLY and CDR2 is FYNNEI. CDR3 length equals 15 residues. As DNA, the CDR3 is TGTGCCAGCAGCGTTATGGTCCCGGTGAGCACTGAAGCTTTCTTT. It encodes CASSVMVPVSTEAFF.

The sample holds many counts of this clonotype. The chain is built from TRBV7-2 and TRBJ2-2; 7 bases agree with TRBD1. V lost 5 bases and J lost 2; bases outside the gene matches: 5. The CDR3 contains 15 residues. CDR1 and CDR2 from the germline V gene are SGHTA and FQGNSA. The CDR3 nucleotides are TGTGCCAGCAGCAAGAGACAGGGAAACACCGGGGAGCTGTTTTTT. It yields the protein CASSKRQGNTGELFF. Drawing the rest from reference TRBV7-2 and TRBJ2-2, the complete variable domain is GAGVSQSPSNKVTEKGKDVELRCDPISGHTALYWYRQSLGQGLEFLIYFQGNSAPDKSGLPSDRFSAERTGGSVSTLTIQRTQQEDSAVYLCASSKRQGNTGELFFGEGSRLTVL.

The rearrangement uses TRBV30 and TRBJ1-5; D might be TRBD1 (6 bases). Germline CDR1 reads GTSNPN; CDR2 reads SVGIG (reference sequence). The CDR3 totals 15 residues. The V end lost 4 bases, the J end lost 7 bases, and 20 bases lay between the germline ends. The CDR3 loop reads CAWTPGGGGHQPQHF. The CDR3 DNA is TGTGCCTGGACCCCCGGGGGTGGGGGGCACCAGCCCCAGCATTTT.

This clonotype occurred many times. The rearrangement joins TRBV27 to TRBJ2-1, with 7 bases matching TRBD2. The germline V gene encodes CDR1 MNHEY and CDR2 SMNVEV (reference sequence). Trimming cost V 5 bases and J 3 bases; bases outside gene matches: 7. This CDR3 contains 15 residues. CDR3 loop: CASSLGTTGYNEQFF. CDR3 nucleotide sequence: TGTGCCAGCAGTCTCGGGACTACCGGCTACAATGAGCAGTTCTTC.

This clonotype appeared many times. V gene TRBV2 combines with J gene TRBJ2-1, with a tentative D call TRBD1 (5 bases). The CDR3 contains 15 residues. V was trimmed by 8 bases and J by 6 bases, leaving 20 bases between them. Germline CDR1 is SNHLY and CDR2 is FYNNEI. The CDR3 reads CASRSGKGQGNEQFF. In nucleotides, the CDR3 is TGTGCCAGCCGCTCAGGAAAGGGCCAGGGCAATGAGCAGTTCTTC.

At least ten counts were recorded for this clonotype. The chain employs TRBV7-3 and TRBJ2-6; D not certain. V gave up 2 bases and J gave up 0 bases, with 17 bases separating them. The CDR3 is 19 amino acids. Germline V lookup: CDR1 SGHTA, CDR2 FQGTGA. CDR3 DNA sequence: TGTGCCAGCAGCTTAGGTCGTGGGCCGCGGAGCTCTGGGGCCAACGTCCTGACTTTC. It encodes CASSLGRGPRSSGANVLTF.

Ten or more counts support this clonotype. The chain is built from TRBV7-2 and TRBJ2-5, with 9 bases aligning to TRBD2. Germline CDR1 and CDR2: SGHTA and FQGNSA. This CDR3 is built from 18 residues. With V trimmed by 5 bases and J by 1 base, 14 bases remained unmatched. CDR3 sequence reads: CASSQGKEYSGGQETQYF. The CDR3 DNA follows: TGTGCCAGCAGCCAGGGGAAGGAGTATAGCGGGGGCCAAGAGACCCAGTACTTC.

In its sample, this clonotype was seen a few times. The gene calls are TRBV19 and TRBJ1-2; TRBD1 is a possible D gene (6 bases). Germline values: CDR1 LNHDA, CDR2 SQIVND (reference sequence). V was shortened by 5 bases and J by 7 bases, with 17 bases between the two germline ends. The CDR3 spans 14 residues. Here the CDR3 DNA reads TGTGCCAGTAGTCGGACTTACAGGGTTCCTGGCTACACCTTC. Amino acids: CASSRTYRVPGYTF.

This clonotype has ten or more counts. The rearrangement links TRBV7-9 to TRBJ2-7, with TRBD1 matching over 7 bases. This CDR3 comprises 15 residues. The V segment lost 1 base and the J segment 2 bases; nucleotides outside the gene matches: 5. Germline CDR1 and CDR2: SEHNR and FQNEAQ (reference sequence). Here the CDR3 reads CASSLEGQSTYEQYF. In DNA, the CDR3 is TGTGCCAGCAGCTTAGAGGGACAGAGCACCTACGAGCAGTACTTC.

The chain employs TRBV7-8 and TRBJ2-7; tentative D call: TRBD1 (6 bases). The CDR3 contains 13 residues. V shed 8 bases and J shed 5 bases, with 16 bases lying between them. Per germline, CDR1 SGHVS and CDR2 FQNEAQ. The chain's CDR3 is CASWDTPGDEQYF. The CDR3 DNA follows: TGTGCCAGCTGGGACACCCCTGGCGACGAGCAGTACTTC.

This clonotype was detected only a few times. The chain uses TRBV30 and TRBJ1-4, with D maybe TRBD1 (5 bases). Trimming removed 2 bases at V and 4 bases at J, with 14 bases between. CDR1 and CDR2 (germline): GTSNPN, SVGIG (reference sequence). This CDR3 is built from 15 residues. The CDR3 nucleotides are TGTGCCTGGAGTTACCGACAGAAAAATAATGAAAAACTGTTTTTT. Translated: CAWSYRQKNNEKLFF. Based on the CDR3 plus reference TRBV30 and TRBJ1-4, the full variable domain is SQTIHQWPATLVQPVGSPLSLECTVEGTSNPNLYWYRQAAGRGLQLLFYSVGIGQISSEVPQNLSASRPQDRQFILSSKKLLLSDSGFYLCAWSYRQKNNEKLFFGSGTQLSVL.